These 10 T cell receptor beta chains share one sample of origin, sequenced in a study of T cells after yellow fever vaccination. TCRdb re-derived calls from the 5' RACE reads in MiXCR, one entry per CDR3 protein. The repertoire consists of under 30,000 distinct CDR3 sequences, with around 5% occurring once and the leading ten covering over 40%. The material was CD8+ T cells sorted from PBMCs, obtained 10 days after the yellow fever booster vaccination. The receptor source for this set is a man aged 25-40 years who received the YFV17D yellow fever vaccine.

As regards this clonotype: A clone one base away is much larger, so this may be a read error. This chain connects TRBV29-1 to TRBJ2-1; 8 bases are shared with TRBD2. Trimming at V came to 6 bases and at J to 7 bases, leaving 14 bases not matched to a gene. The CDR3 length is 15 residues. Germline loops: CDR1 SQVTM, CDR2 ANQGSEA. Written as DNA, the CDR3 is TGCAGCGTGTTGGGTTGGAGCGGGAGTAAAAATGAGCAGTTCTTC. It yields the protein CSVLGWSGSKNEQFF.

This clonotype was detected ten times or more. CDR3 sequence (DNA): TGTGCCAGCAGTTCCCCTCAAATCAACACCGGGGAGCTGTTTTTT. The encoded protein is CASSSPQINTGELFF. The rearrangement joins TRBV6-2 or TRBV6-3 to TRBJ2-2; D is unclear. Per germline, CDR1 MNHEY and CDR2 SVGEGT. V lost 4 bases, J lost 2 bases, and 11 bases lay in between. The CDR3 is made up of 15 amino acids.

There are many counts of this clonotype. This chain connects TRBV6-2 or TRBV6-3 to TRBJ2-3, with TRBD2 matching 8 bases. V dropped 8 bases and J dropped 3; count of bases not matched to a gene: 7. The CDR3 length is 14 residues. Germline V gene data show CDR1 as MNHEY and CDR2 as SVGEGT. CDR3 sequence: CASRGRTGTDTQYF. In DNA, the CDR3 is TGTGCCAGCCGCGGGAGGACGGGGACAGATACGCAGTATTTT.

In this sample, this clonotype turned up many times. The chain combines TRBV19 with TRBJ2-7, with TRBD1 matching over 11 bases. The CDR3 covers 13 residues. Trimming removed 10 bases from V and 7 bases from J; junction bases left unmatched: 9. Germline lookup yields CDR1 LNHDA and CDR2 SQIVND (reference sequence). The CDR3 reads CATSVDRGLEQYF. The CDR3, as DNA: TGTGCCACTTCCGTGGACAGGGGGCTTGAGCAGTACTTC. Drawing the rest from reference TRBV19 and TRBJ2-7, the complete variable domain is DGGITQSPKYLFRKEGQNVTLSCEQNLNHDAMYWYRQDPGQGLRLIYYSQIVNDFQKGDIAEGYSVSREKKESFPLTVTSAQKNPTAFYLCATSVDRGLEQYFGPGTRLTVT.

This clonotype occurred many times. The chain joins TRBV2 to TRBJ2-7; D uncertain. CDR3 length: 12 amino acids. The V gene's germline CDR1 is SNHLY and CDR2 FYNNEI. The V end was cut by 1 base, the J end by 3 bases, with 4 bases between. The CDR3 loop reads CASSEGDYEQYF. DNA for the CDR3: TGTGCCAGCAGTGAAGGCGACTACGAGCAGTACTTC.

In this sample, this clonotype turned up many times. The chain is built from TRBV5-1 and TRBJ2-7; D ambiguous. V dropped 2 bases and J dropped 5 bases, with 14 bases sitting between them. Germline CDR1 SGHRS, CDR2 YFSETQ. The CDR3 consists of 14 residues. CDR3 sequence reads: CASSFISQTDEQYF. The CDR3 DNA reads TGCGCCAGCAGCTTTATATCCCAGACCGACGAGCAGTACTTC.

This clonotype has a count of ten or more. This sequence joins TRBV6-5 and TRBJ2-2, with D uncertain. The length of the CDR3 is 12 residues. V shed 0 bases and J shed 10 bases, with 6 bases lying between them. Looked up from germline, CDR1 is MNHEY and CDR2 is SVGAGI. CDR3 nucleotide sequence: TGTGCCAGCAGTTACTCGTCTGAGGAGCTGTTTTTT. Translating gives CASSYSSEELFF.

This clonotype was recorded at least ten times. V is TRBV7-8 and J is TRBJ2-3; no clear D. Germline CDR1 and CDR2: SGHVS and FQNEAQ. Trimming took off 5 bases at V and 4 bases at J, with 13 bases between the two ends. The CDR3 length is 14 residues. The CDR3 loop reads CASSHKIASDTQYF. CDR3 DNA sequence: TGTGCCAGCAGCCATAAGATCGCATCAGATACGCAGTATTTT.

The chain recombines TRBV18 with TRBJ1-5, with a weak D call TRBD1 (6 bases). V was pared by 3 bases and J by 5 bases, with 11 bases between. The CDR3 contains 14 residues. Germline V CDR1 and CDR2: KGHSH, LQKENI. CDR3 sequence: CASSPVQGDQPQHF. The CDR3 DNA reads as TGTGCCAGCTCACCGGTACAGGGCGATCAGCCCCAGCATTTT.

This clonotype was picked up many times. This chain uses TRBV28 with TRBJ2-2; 7 bases align to TRBD2. This CDR3 has 16 amino acids. Germline CDR1 MDHEN, CDR2 SYDVKM. The J segment lost 1 base and the V segment lost 5 bases, leaving 7 bases of the junction unmatched. This CDR3 reads CASSTWEGQNTGELFF. Written as DNA, the CDR3 is TGTGCCAGCAGTACCTGGGAGGGGCAGAACACCGGGGAGCTGTTTTTT.